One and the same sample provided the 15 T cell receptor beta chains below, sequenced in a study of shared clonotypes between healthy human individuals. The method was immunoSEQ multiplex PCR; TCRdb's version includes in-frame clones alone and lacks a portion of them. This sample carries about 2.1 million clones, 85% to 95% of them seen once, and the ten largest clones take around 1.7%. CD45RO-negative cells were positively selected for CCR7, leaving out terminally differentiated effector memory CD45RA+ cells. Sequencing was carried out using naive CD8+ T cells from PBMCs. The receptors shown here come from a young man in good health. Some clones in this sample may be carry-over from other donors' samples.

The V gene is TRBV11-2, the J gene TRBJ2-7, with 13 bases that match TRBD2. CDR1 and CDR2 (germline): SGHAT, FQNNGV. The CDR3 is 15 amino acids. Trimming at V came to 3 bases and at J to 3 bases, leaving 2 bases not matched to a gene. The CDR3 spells CASSFRTSGSYEQYF. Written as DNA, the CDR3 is TGTGCCAGCAGCTTCCGGACTAGCGGGAGCTACGAGCAGTACTTC.

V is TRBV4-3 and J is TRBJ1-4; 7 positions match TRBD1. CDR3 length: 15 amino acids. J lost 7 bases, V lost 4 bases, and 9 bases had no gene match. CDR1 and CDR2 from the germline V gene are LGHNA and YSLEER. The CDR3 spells CASSRLQGEGEKLFF. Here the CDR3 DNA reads TGCGCCAGCAGCCGCCTCCAGGGGGAGGGTGAAAAACTGTTTTTT.

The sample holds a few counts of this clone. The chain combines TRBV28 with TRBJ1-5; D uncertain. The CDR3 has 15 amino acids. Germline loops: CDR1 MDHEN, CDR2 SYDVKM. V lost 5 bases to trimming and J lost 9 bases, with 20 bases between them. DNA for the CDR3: TGTGCCAGCAGTAAGCTCCGGGCCGAGGCGATGCCCCAGCATTTT. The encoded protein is CASSKLRAEAMPQHF.

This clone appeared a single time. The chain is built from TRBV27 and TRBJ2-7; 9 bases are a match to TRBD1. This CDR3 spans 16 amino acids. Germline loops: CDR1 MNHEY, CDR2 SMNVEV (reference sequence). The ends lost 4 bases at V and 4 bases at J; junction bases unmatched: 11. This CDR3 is CASSSGPGQGRYEQYF. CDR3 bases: TGTGCCAGCAGTTCGGGCCCAGGACAGGGGAGGTACGAGCAGTACTTC.

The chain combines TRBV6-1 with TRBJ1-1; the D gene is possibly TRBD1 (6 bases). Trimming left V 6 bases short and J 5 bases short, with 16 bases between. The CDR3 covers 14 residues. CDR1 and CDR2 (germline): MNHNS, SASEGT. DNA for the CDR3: TGTGCCAGCAGACTACTACAGGGTGAGACTGAAGCTTTCTTT. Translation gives CASRLLQGETEAFF.

CDR3 sequence reads: CASSIKGGVLVSYEQYF. Here the CDR3 DNA reads TGTGCCAGTAGTATAAAAGGAGGGGTCCTTGTCTCCTACGAGCAGTACTTC. V is TRBV19 and J is TRBJ2-7, with D possibly TRBD2 on 6 matching bases. Trimming shortened V by 2 bases and J by 0 bases, and 17 bases separated the two germline ends. The CDR3 covers 17 residues. Germline V lookup: CDR1 LNHDA, CDR2 SQIVND (reference sequence).

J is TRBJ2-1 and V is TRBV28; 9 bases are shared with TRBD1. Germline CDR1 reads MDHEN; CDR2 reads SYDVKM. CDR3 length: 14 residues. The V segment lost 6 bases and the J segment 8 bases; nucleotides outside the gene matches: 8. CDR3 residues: CASRFFRDRDEQFF. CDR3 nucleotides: TGTGCCAGCAGATTTTTCCGGGACAGGGATGAGCAGTTCTTC.

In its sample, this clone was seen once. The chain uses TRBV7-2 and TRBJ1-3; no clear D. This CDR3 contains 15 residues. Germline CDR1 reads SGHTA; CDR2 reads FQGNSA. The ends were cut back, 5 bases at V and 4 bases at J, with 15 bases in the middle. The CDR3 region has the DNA TGTGCCAGCAGCGGGCGGGAGAGGAAAGGAAACACCATATATTTT. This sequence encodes CASSGRERKGNTIYF.

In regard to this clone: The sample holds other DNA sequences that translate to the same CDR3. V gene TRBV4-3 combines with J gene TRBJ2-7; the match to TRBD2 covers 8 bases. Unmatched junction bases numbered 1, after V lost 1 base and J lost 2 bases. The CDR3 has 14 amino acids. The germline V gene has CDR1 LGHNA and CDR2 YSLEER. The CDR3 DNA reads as TGCGCCAGCAGCCAAGGGACTAGCACCTACGAGCAGTACTTC. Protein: CASSQGTSTYEQYF.

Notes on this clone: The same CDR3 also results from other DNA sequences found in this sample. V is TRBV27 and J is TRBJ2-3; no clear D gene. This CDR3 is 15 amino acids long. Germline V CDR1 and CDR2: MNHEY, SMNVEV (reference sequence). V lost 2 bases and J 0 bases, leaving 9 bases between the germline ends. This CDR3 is CASSLGQASTDTQYF. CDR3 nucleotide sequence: TGTGCCAGCAGTTTAGGGCAGGCAAGCACAGATACGCAGTATTTT.

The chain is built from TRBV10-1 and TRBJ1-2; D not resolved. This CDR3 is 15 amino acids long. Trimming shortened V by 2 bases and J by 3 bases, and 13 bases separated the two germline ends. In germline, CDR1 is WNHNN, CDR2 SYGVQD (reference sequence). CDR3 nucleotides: TGCGCCAGCAGTGAGAATCGCGGAGATGACTATGGCTACACCTTC. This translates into CASSENRGDDYGYTF.

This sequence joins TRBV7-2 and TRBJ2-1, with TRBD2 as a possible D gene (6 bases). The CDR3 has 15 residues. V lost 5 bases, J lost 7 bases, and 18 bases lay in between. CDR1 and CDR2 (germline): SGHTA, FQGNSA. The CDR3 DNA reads TGTGCCAGCAGCCCCGGGACTCGCATGACAAATGAGCAGTTCTTC. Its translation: CASSPGTRMTNEQFF.

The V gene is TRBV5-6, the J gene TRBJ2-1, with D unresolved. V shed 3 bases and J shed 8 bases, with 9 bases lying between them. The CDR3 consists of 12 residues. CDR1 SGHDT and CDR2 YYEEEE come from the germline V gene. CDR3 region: CASSSQVHEQFF. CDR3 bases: TGTGCCAGCAGCTCTCAAGTCCATGAGCAGTTCTTC. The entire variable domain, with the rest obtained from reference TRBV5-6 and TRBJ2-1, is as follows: DAGVTQSPTHLIKTRGQQVTLRCSPKSGHDTVSWYQQALGQGPQFIFQYYEEEERQRGNFPDRFSGHQFPNYSSELNVNALLLGDSALYLCASSSQVHEQFFGPGTRLTVL.

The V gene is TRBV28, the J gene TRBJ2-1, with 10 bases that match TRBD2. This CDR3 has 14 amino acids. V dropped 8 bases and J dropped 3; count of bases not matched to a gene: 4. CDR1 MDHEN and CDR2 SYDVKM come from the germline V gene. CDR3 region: CASSEREGYNEQFF. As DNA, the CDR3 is TGTGCCAGCTCAGAGCGGGAGGGCTACAATGAGCAGTTCTTC.

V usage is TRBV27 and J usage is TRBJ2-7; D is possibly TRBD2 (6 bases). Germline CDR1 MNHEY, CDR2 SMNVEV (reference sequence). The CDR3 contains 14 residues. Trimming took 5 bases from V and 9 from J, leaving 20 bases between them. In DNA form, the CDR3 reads TGTGCCAGCAGTCCGGAGACTGTCGGGAGTCGGCAGTACTTC. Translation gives CASSPETVGSRQYF.